Listed below are T cell receptor beta chains from one sample, sequenced in a study of T cell changes during pregnancy in multiple sclerosis. Data came from immunoSEQ multiplex PCR; TCRdb stores just in-frame clones and leaves some out. Of approximately 110,000 clones in the sample, around 90% were seen once. Sequenced material: peripheral blood, taken in the third trimester of pregnancy. Receptor source: a female donor with multiple sclerosis, enrolled in a pregnancy study. Both conserved end residues are part of each CDR3. The D gene is left open where the match is weak. Size is omitted from some rows. Given values are once, few, many or a class for expanded clones.

D	size	J	V	CDR3	DNA
TRBD2	.	TRBJ2-7	TRBV29-1	CSVSSGNPPYEQYF	TGCAGCGTCTCGAGCGGGAACCCTCCCTACGAGCAGTACTTC
.	.	TRBJ1-1	TRBV6-5	CASRFGGTGAEAFF	TGTGCCAGTAGGTTTGGGGGGACTGGAGCTGAAGCTTTCTTT
TRBD1	.	TRBJ1-6	TRBV27	CASSPNTGANSPLHF	TGTGCCAGCAGTCCCAATACAGGGGCGAATTCACCCCTCCACTTT
.	.	TRBJ1-2	TRBV29-1	CSVVGGGLYGYTF	TGCAGCGTTGTTGGGGGGGGTCTCTATGGCTACACCTTC
.	few	TRBJ1-1	TRBV5-4	CASSFPLLGGHTEAFF	TGTGCCAGCAGTTTCCCACTGCTCGGGGGGCACACTGAAGCTTTCTTT
TRBD1	.	TRBJ1-2	TRBV18	CASSPGKGAGYTF	TGTGCCAGCTCACCAGGAAAGGGGGCAGGCTACACCTTC
.	many	TRBJ1-1	TRBV10-3	CAITRGGPDTEAFF	TGTGCCATCACCCGGGGGGGCCCAGACACTGAAGCTTTCTTT
TRBD1	.	TRBJ1-4	TRBV6-6	CASSYNRGNEKLFF	TGTGCCAGCAGTTATAACAGGGGGAATGAAAAACTGTTTTTT
.	.	TRBJ1-1	TRBV19	CASSIRGNTEAFF	TGTGCCAGTAGTATACGGGGGAACACTGAAGCTTTCTTT
.	.	TRBJ1-4	TRBV5-1	CASRRGGDWDEKLFF	TGCGCCAGCAGACGGGGGGGCGACTGGGATGAAAAACTGTTTTTT
.	once	TRBJ1-2	TRBV7-9	CASSLGGTHYGYTF	TGTGCCAGCAGCTTAGGTGGCACCCATTATGGCTACACCTTC
TRBD1	.	TRBJ2-5	TRBV7-2	CASSFDRGSEETQYF	TGTGCCAGCAGCTTTGACAGGGGTAGTGAAGAGACCCAGTACTTC
.	.	TRBJ2-2	TRBV11-3	CASSLDRVTGELFF	TGTGCCAGCAGCTTAGACAGGGTGACCGGGGAGCTGTTTTTT
TRBD2	.	TRBJ2-7	TRBV9	CASSAGRAYEGEQYF	TGTGCCAGCAGCGCCGGGAGGGCCTACGAGGGCGAGCAGTACTTC
.	.	TRBJ1-2	TRBV7-2	CASSLGRGGFSGYTF	TGTGCCAGCAGCTTAGGGAGGGGAGGTTTCTCTGGCTACACCTTC